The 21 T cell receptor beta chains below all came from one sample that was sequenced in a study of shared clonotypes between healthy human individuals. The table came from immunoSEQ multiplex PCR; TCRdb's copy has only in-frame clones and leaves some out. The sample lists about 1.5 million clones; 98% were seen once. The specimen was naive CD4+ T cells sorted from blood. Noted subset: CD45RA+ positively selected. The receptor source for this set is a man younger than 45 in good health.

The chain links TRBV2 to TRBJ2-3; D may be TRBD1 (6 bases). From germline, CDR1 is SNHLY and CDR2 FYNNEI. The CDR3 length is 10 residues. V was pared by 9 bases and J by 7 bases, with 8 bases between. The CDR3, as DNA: TGTGCCAGAGGACAGAATACGCAGTATTTT. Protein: CARGQNTQYF.

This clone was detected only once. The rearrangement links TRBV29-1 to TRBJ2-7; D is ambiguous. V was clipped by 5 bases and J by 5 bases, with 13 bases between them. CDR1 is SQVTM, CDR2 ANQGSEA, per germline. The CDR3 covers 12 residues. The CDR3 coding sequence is TGCAGCGTTCGGCTGGGTTCCCACGAGCAGTACTTC. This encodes CSVRLGSHEQYF.

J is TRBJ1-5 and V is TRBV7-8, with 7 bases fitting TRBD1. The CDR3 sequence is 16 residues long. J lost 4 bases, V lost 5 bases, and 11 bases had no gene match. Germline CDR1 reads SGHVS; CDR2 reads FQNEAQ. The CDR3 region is CASSHGLNRGNQPQHF. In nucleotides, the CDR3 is TGTGCCAGCAGCCACGGCCTAAACAGGGGAAATCAGCCCCAGCATTTT.

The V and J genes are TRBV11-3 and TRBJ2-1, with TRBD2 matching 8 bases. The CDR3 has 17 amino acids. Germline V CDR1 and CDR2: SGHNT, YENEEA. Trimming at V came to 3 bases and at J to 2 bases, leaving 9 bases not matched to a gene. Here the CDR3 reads CASSFESGSGTYNEQFF. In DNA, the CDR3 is TGTGCCAGCAGCTTTGAAAGCGGGAGTGGCACCTACAATGAGCAGTTCTTC.

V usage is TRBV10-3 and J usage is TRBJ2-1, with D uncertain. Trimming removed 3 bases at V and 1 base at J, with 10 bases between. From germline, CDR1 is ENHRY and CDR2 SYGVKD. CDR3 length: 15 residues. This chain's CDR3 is CAISDERISYNEQFF. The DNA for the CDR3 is TGTGCCATCAGTGATGAAAGGATTTCCTACAATGAGCAGTTCTTC.

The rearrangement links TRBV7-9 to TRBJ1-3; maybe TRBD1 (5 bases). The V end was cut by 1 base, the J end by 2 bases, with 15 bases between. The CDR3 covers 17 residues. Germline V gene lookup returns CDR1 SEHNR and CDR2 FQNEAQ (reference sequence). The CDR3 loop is CASSLGWTKAAGNTIYF. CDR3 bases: TGTGCCAGCAGCTTAGGGTGGACAAAAGCGGCTGGAAACACCATATATTTT.

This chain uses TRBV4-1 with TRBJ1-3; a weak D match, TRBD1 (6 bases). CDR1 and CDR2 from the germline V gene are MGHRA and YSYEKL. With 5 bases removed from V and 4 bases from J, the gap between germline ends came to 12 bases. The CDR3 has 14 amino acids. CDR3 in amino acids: CASSTRGAGNTIYF. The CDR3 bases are TGCGCCAGCAGCACGAGGGGGGCAGGAAACACCATATATTTT.

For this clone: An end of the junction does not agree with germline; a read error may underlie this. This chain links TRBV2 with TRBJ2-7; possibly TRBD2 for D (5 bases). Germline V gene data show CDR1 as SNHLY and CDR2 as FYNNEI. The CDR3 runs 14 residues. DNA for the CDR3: TGTACCAGCAGTGTTCTAGCCCGGGTTTCCGAGCAGTACTTC. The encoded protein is CTSSVLARVSEQYF.

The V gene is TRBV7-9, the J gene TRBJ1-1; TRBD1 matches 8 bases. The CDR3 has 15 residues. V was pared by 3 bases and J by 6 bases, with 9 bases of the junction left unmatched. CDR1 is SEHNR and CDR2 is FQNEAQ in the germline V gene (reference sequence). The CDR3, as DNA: TGTGCCAGCAGCTTCGTAACCGTGACAGGGGCTGAAGCTTTCTTT. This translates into CASSFVTVTGAEAFF.

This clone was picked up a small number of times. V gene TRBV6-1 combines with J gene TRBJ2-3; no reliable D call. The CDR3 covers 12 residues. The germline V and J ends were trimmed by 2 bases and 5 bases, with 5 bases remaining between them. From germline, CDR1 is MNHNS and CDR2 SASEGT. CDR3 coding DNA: TGTGCCAGCAGTGAATGGGGAGATACGCAGTATTTT. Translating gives CASSEWGDTQYF.

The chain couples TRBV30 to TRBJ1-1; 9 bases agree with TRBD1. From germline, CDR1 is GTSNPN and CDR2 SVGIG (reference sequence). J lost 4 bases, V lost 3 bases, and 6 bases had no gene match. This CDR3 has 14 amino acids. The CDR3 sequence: CAWSPGQGFTEAFF. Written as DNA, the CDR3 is TGTGCCTGGAGCCCGGGACAGGGCTTCACTGAAGCTTTCTTT.

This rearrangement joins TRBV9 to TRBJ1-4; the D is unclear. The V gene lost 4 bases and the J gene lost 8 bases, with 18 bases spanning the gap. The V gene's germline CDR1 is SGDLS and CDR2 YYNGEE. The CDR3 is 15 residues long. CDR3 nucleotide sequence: TGTGCCAGCAGCCCAGAGCGTGCGGGTGAGGAAAAACTGTTTTTT. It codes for CASSPERAGEEKLFF.

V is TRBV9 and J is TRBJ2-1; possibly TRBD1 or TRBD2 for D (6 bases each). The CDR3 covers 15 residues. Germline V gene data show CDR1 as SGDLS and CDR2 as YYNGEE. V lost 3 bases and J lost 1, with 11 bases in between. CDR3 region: CASSGKGGSYNEQFF. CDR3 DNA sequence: TGTGCCAGCAGCGGAAAGGGGGGATCCTACAATGAGCAGTTCTTC.

As DNA, the CDR3 is TGCGCCAGCACCAACCAAGGGGGGCCGGAAGCTTTCTTT. Its protein is CASTNQGGPEAFF. The V call is TRBV5-1, the J call TRBJ1-1; TRBD1 might be the D (6 bases). Germline-derived CDR1 and CDR2 are SGHRS and YFSETQ. This CDR3 region has 13 residues. V was clipped by 6 bases and J by 8 bases, with 17 bases between them.

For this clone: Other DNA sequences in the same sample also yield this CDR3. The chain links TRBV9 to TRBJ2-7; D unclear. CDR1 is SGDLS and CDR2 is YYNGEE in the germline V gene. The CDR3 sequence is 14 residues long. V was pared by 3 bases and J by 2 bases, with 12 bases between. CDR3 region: CASSANPRAYEQYF. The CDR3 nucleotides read TGTGCCAGCAGCGCCAACCCCCGAGCCTACGAGCAGTACTTC.

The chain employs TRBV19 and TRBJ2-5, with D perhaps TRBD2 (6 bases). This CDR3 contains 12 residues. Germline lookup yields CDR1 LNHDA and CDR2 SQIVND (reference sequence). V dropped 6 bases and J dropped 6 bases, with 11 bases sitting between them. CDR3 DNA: TGTGCCAGTAGCCCCGGGAGCCAGACCCAGTACTTC. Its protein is CASSPGSQTQYF.

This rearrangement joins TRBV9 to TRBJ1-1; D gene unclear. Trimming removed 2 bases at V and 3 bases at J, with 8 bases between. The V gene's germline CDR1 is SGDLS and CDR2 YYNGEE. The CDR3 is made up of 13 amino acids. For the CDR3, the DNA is TGTGCCAGCAGCGTTCGGGGTTACACTGAAGCTTTCTTT. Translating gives CASSVRGYTEAFF.

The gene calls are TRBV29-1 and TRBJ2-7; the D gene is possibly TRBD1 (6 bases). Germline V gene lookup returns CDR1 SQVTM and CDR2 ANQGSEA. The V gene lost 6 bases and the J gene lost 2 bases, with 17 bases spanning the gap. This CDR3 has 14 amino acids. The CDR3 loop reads CSVRQGPPPYEQYF. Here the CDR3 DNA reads TGCAGCGTACGGCAGGGGCCACCTCCCTACGAGCAGTACTTC.

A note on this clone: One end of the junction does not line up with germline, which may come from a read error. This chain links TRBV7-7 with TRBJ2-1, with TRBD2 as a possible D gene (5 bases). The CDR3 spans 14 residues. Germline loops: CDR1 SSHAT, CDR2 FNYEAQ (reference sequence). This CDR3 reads CASSLEPISGEQFF. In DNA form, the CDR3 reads TGTGCTAGCAGCTTAGAACCCATAAGCGGTGAGCAGTTCTTC.

CDR3 bases: TGTGCCAGCAGCTTAGTCCTAGCGGTCCAAGGTACGCAGTATTTT. Protein product: CASSLVLAVQGTQYF. The J gene is TRBJ2-3, the V gene TRBV7-2; 7 bases are shared with TRBD2. V shed 1 base and J 8 bases; nucleotides not matched to a gene: 9. Germline values: CDR1 SGHTA, CDR2 FQGNSA. CDR3 length equals 15 residues.

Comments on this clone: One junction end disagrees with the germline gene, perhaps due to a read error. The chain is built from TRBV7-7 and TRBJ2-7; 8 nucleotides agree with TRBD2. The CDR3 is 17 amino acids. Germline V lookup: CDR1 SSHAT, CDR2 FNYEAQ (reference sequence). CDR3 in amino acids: CASSPVDRGLGNYEQYF. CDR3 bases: TGTGCTAGCAGCCCCGTGGATAGGGGACTAGGCAATTACGAGCAGTACTTC. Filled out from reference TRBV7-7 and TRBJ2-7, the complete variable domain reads GAGVSQSPRYKVTKRGQDVTLRCDPISSHATLYWYQQALGQGPEFLTYFNYEAQPDKSGLPSDRFSAERPEGSISTLTIQRTEQRDSAMYRCASSPVDRGLGNYEQYFGPGTRLTVT.